The clone carrying this T cell receptor (beta chain) has a single count. The sample belongs to a study of blood T cell repertoires in COVID-19. Study at large: Spain, Italy and the United States supplied samples that represented acute and convalescent COVID-19.

Per the original methods: Estimation of nucleated cell counts was performed using reference gene primer amplification. TCRdb's table, derived via immunoSEQ multiplex PCR, lists solely in-frame clones and lacks some. The DNA gave D and trimming, while V, J and clone size come from that table. The sample shows about 150,000 clones, 60% to 85% of them seen only once. Specimen: peripheral blood. This clonotype was sampled from a man aged 45-65 years with active or convalescent COVID-19.

In nucleotides, the CDR3 is TGTGCCAGCAGTTTAACCCAGACAGGGGCCCAAGAGACCCAGTACTTC. It translates to CASSLTQTGAQETQYF. This chain connects TRBV28 to TRBJ2-5, with TRBD1 identical over 8 bases. The CDR3 length is 16 residues. The V gene's germline CDR1 is MDHEN and CDR2 SYDVKM. J gave up 1 base and V 2 bases, and 6 bases lay outside the gene matches.